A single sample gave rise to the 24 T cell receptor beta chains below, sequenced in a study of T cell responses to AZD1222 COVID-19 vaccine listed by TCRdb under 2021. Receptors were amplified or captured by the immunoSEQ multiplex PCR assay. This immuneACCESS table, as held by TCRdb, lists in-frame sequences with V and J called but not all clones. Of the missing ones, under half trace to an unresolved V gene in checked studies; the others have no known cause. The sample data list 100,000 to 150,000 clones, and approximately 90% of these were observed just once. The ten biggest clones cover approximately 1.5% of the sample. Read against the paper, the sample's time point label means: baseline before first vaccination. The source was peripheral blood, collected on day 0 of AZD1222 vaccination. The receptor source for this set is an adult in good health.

The CDR3 reads CASSSISPGRVEEGGYTF. The CDR3 DNA sequence: TGTGCCAGCAGTTCCATTTCCCCGGGCAGGGTTGAGGAGGGTGGCTACACCTTC. V and J are TRBV7-9 and TRBJ1-2, with D tentatively TRBD1 (5 bases). Germline V lookup: CDR1 SEHNR, CDR2 FQNEAQ (reference sequence). Trimming took 6 bases from V and 7 from J, leaving 30 bases between them. This CDR3 region has 18 residues.

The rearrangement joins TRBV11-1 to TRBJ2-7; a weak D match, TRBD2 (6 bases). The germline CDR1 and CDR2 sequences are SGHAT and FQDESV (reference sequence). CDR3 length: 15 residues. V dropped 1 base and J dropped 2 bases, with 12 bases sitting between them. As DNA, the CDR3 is TGTGCCAGCAGCTTAGGTTCTAGCGACGCCTACGAGCAGTACTTC. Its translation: CASSLGSSDAYEQYF.

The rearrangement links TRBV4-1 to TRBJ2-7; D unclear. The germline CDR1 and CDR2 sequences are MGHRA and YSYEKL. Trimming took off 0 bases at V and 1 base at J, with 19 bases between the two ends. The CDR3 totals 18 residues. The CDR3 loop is CASSQDATLVGVSYEQYF. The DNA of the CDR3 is TGCGCCAGCAGCCAAGATGCGACCCTGGTGGGCGTATCCTACGAGCAGTACTTC.

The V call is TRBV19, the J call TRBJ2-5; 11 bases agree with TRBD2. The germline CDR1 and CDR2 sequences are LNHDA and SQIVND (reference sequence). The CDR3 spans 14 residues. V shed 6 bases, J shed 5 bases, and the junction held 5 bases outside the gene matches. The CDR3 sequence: CASRTSGAGETQYF. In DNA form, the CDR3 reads TGTGCCAGTAGGACTAGCGGGGCTGGGGAGACCCAGTACTTC.

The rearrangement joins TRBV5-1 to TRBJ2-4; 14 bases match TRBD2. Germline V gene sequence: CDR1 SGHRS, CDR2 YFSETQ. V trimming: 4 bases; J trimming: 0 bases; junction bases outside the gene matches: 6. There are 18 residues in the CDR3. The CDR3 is CASSTGLAGDLAKNIQYF. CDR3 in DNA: TGCGCCAGCAGCACGGGACTAGCGGGGGACTTAGCCAAAAACATTCAGTACTTC.

CDR3 loop: CASGDRANSPLHF. The CDR3 DNA sequence: TGTGCCAGCGGAGACAGGGCTAATTCACCCCTCCACTTT. The chain joins TRBV6-5 to TRBJ1-6, with 7 bases matching TRBD1. Germline V gives CDR1 MNHEY, CDR2 SVGAGI. This CDR3 is 13 amino acids long. The ends lost 8 bases at V and 6 bases at J; junction bases unmatched: 4.

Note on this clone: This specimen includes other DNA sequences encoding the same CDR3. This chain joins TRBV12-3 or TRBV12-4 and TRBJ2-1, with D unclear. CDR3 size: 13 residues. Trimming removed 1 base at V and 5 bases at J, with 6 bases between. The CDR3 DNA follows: TGTGCCAGCAGTTTAGGACTGGACAATGAGCAGTTCTTC. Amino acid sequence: CASSLGLDNEQFF.

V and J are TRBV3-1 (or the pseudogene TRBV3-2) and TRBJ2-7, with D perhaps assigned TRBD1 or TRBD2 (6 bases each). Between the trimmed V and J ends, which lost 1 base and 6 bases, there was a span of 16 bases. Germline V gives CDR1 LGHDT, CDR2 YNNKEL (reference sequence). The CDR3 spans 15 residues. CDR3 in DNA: TGTGCCAGCAGCCAAGGTCCGGTCGGGGGCTCCGAGCAGTACTTC. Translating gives CASSQGPVGGSEQYF.

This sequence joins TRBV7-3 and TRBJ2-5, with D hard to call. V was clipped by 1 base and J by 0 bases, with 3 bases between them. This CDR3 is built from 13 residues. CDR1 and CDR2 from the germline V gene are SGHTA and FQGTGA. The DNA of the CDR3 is TGTGCCAGCAGCTTAATGGACCAAGAGACCCAGTACTTC. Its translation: CASSLMDQETQYF.

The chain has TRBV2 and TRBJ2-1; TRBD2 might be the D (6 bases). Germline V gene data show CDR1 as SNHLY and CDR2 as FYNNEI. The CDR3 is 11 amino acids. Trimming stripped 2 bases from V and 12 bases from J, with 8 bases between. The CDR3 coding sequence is TGTGCCAGCAGTGAACGGGACTGGCAGTTCTTC. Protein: CASSERDWQFF.

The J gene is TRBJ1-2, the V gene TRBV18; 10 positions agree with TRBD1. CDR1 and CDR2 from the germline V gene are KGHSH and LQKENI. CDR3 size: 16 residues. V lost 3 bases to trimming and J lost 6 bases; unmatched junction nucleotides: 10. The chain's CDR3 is CASSPPLLTGGDGYTF. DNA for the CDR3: TGTGCCAGCTCACCCCCCCTTCTGACAGGGGGCGATGGCTACACCTTC.

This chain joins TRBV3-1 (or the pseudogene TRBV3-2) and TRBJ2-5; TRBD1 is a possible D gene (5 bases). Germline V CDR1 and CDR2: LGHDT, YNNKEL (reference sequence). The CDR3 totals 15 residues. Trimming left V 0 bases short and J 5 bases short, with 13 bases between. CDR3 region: CASSQESGSQETQYF. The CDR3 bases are TGTGCCAGCAGCCAAGAATCAGGGTCACAGGAGACCCAGTACTTC.

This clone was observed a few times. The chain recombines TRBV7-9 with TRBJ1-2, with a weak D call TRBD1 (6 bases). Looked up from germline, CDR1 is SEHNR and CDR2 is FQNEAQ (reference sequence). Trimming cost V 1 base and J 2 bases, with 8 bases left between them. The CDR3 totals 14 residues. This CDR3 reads CASSLGGTNYGYTF. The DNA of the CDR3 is TGTGCCAGCAGCTTAGGGGGGACAAACTATGGCTACACCTTC. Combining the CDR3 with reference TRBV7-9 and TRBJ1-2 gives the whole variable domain DTGVSQNPRHKITKRGQNVTFRCDPISEHNRLYWYRQTLGQGPEFLTYFQNEAQLEKSRLLSDRFSAERPKGSFSTLEIQRTEQGDSAMYLCASSLGGTNYGYTFGSGTRLTVV.

The CDR3, as DNA: TGCGCCAGCAGCTTGGGGTCCGGGACTGAAGCTTTCTTT. Amino acid sequence: CASSLGSGTEAFF. V is TRBV5-1 and J is TRBJ1-1; D unresolved. CDR3 length: 13 residues. The germline gives CDR1 SGHRS, CDR2 YFSETQ. V was pared by 0 bases and J by 5 bases, with 8 bases between. The whole variable domain, filled in from reference TRBV5-1 and TRBJ1-1, reads KAGVTQTPRYLIKTRGQQVTLSCSPISGHRSVSWYQQTPGQGLQFLFEYFSETQRNKGNFPGRFSGRQFSNSRSEMNVSTLELGDSALYLCASSLGSGTEAFFGQGTRLTVV.

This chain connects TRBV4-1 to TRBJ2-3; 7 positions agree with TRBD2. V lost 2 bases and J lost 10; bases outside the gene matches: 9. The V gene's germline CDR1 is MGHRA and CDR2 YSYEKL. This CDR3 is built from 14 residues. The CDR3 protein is CASSQSGEGRAQYF. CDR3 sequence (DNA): TGCGCCAGCAGCCAATCTGGGGAGGGGAGGGCGCAGTATTTT.

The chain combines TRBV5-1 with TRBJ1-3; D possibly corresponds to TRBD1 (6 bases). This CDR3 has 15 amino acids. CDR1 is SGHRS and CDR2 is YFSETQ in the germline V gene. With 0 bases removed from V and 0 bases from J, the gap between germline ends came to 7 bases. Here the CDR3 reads CASSLGGLSGNTIYF. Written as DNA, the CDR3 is TGCGCCAGCAGCTTGGGGGGGCTCTCTGGAAACACCATATATTTT. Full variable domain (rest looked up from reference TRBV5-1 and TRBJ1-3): KAGVTQTPRYLIKTRGQQVTLSCSPISGHRSVSWYQQTPGQGLQFLFEYFSETQRNKGNFPGRFSGRQFSNSRSEMNVSTLELGDSALYLCASSLGGLSGNTIYFGEGSWLTVV.

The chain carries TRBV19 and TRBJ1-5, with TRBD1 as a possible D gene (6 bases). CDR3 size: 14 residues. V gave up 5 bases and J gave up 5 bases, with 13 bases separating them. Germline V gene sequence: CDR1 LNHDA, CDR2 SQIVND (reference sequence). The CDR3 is CASSGTGGDQPQHF. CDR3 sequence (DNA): TGTGCCAGTAGTGGTACGGGGGGCGATCAGCCCCAGCATTTT.

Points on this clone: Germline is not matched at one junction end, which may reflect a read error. CDR3 DNA: TGTGCCAGCAGCCAAGAATACCCGGGGCAGGGGTACACCGGGAAGCTGTTTTTT. Protein: CASSQEYPGQGYTGKLFF. This chain links TRBV3-1 (or the pseudogene TRBV3-2) with TRBJ2-2; possibly TRBD1 for D (6 bases). The germline CDR1 and CDR2 sequences are LGHDT and YNNKEL (reference sequence). The CDR3 runs to 18 residues.

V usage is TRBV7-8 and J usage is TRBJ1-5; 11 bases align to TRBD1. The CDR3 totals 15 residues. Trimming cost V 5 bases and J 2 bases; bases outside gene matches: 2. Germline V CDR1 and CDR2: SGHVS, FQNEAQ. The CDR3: CASSRDRGGNQPQHF. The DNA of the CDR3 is TGTGCCAGCAGCCGGGACAGGGGGGGCAATCAGCCCCAGCATTTT.

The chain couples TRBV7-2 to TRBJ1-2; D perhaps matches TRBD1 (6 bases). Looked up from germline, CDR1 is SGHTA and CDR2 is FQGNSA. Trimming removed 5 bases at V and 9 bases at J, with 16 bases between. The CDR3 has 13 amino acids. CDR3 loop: CASSPDRQDRYTF. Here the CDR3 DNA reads TGTGCCAGCAGCCCCGACCGACAGGATCGCTACACCTTC. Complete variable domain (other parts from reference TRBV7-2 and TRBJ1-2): GAGVSQSPSNKVTEKGKDVELRCDPISGHTALYWYRQSLGQGLEFLIYFQGNSAPDKSGLPSDRFSAERTGGSVSTLTIQRTQQEDSAVYLCASSPDRQDRYTFGSGTRLTVV.

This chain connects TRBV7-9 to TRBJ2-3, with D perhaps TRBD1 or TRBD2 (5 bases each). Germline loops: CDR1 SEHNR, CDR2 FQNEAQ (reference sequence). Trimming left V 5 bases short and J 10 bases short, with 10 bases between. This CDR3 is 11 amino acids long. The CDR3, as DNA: TGTGCCAGCAGCGCCCGGGGCCCGCAGTATTTT. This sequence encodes CASSARGPQYF.

CDR3 sequence: CASSPGLDNEQFF. CDR3 in DNA: TGTGCCAGCTCACCGGGACTCGACAATGAGCAGTTCTTC. V is TRBV18 and J is TRBJ2-1; D perhaps matches TRBD2 (6 bases). Trimming cost V 3 bases and J 5 bases, with 8 bases left between them. The CDR3 is 13 amino acids. The germline CDR1 and CDR2 sequences are KGHSH and LQKENI.

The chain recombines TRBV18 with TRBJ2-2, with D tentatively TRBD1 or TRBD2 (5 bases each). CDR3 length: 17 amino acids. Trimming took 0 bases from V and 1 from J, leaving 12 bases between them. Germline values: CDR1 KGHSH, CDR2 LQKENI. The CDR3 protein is CASSPPTGTKNTGELFF. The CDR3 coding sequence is TGTGCCAGCTCACCACCCACGGGGACCAAGAACACCGGGGAGCTGTTTTTT.

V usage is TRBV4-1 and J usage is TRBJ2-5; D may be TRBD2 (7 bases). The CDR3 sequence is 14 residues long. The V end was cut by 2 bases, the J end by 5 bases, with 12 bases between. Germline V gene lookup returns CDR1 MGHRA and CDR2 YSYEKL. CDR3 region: CASSQRRGGETQYF. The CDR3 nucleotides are TGCGCCAGCAGCCAAAGGAGGGGGGGGGAGACCCAGTACTTC.